What follows is one TCR beta chain and its context. Its antigen remains unidentified. The data originate from a study of blood T cells in healthy people across ages. About the study: The template switching approach captured approximately one barcoded beta molecule for every two T cells. Study observations and caveats: Expanded clonotype shifts may have been confounded, as the donors had an unknown CMV status.

Deletions cut 6 bases from V and 0 bases from J, with 12 bases between. The CDR3 runs to 14 residues. Looked up from germline, CDR1 is MDHEN and CDR2 is SYDVKM. With a J-beta primer mix and a sample-barcoded 5' primer, a second PCR ran roughly 7 to 11 cycles. TCRdb called the 5' RACE reads again in MiXCR, with one record for every CDR3 protein. The table lists about 730,000 distinct CDR3 sequences, approximately 39% of them singletons. The V and J genes are TRBV28 and TRBJ2-7; TRBD1 is a possible D gene (6 bases). This clonotype was obtained from a woman aged 55 to 70 in good health. Sequencing was carried out using blood. Written as DNA, the CDR3 is TGTGCCAGCAGATATGACAGGTACTCCTACGAGCAGTACTTC. Translation gives CASRYDRYSYEQYF.